The subject of this entry is one TCR beta chain. This CDR3 comprises 12 residues. V lost 8 bases to trimming and J lost 2 bases, with 10 bases between them. CDR1 and CDR2 (germline): SNHLY, FYNNEI. This entry is derived from a study of blood T cell repertoires in COVID-19. Whole-study context: Whether acute or convalescent, the COVID-19 samples came from the United States, Italy and Spain.

Repertoires were generated with immunoSEQ multiplex PCR, while TCRdb's copy carries only in-frame clones and drops some. The sample has about 52,000 clones; around 85% are singletons. J is TRBJ2-7 and V is TRBV2, with D maybe TRBD1 (6 bases). Sequenced input: peripheral blood. The TCR sequence derives from a human donor in a cohort sampled during active COVID-19. The CDR3 reads CASRDTTYEQYF. In DNA form, the CDR3 reads TGTGCCAGCCGGGACACCACCTACGAGCAGTACTTC.